The sequence of this T cell receptor beta chain was determined in a study of T cell responses to AZD1222 COVID-19 vaccine. Study outcomes and limitations: All repertoire sampling was performed exclusively after the peak T cell response. Once two AZD1222 doses were given, Spike-specific TCR breadth and depth went up. Only a handful of AZD1222 recipients, several in all, had baseline seropositivity.

Generated by immunoSEQ multiplex PCR, the TCRdb table keeps only in-frame clones and is missing some. The profile covers roughly 150,000 clones, with 90% to 95% appearing a single time and about 1.6% taken by the ten largest. The CDR3 is made up of 11 amino acids. CDR1 SGHRS and CDR2 YFSETQ come from the germline V gene. Trimming pared 3 bases from V and 7 bases from J, leaving 4 bases between. The study pooled second doses at about 4 or about 12 weeks. A word on this clone: Its antigen is unknown.

The receptor comes from an adult who received the AZD1222 COVID-19 vaccine. The chain is built from TRBV5-1 and TRBJ2-2; no clear D. The sample was peripheral blood, taken 28 days after the second AZD1222 dose. The CDR3 coding sequence is TGCGCCAGCAGCTCAAGCGGGGAGCTGTTTTTT. Translating gives CASSSSGELFF.